What follows describes a single T cell receptor (beta chain). Reverse transcription of about 0.45 to 1 ug RNA used random hexamers. MiXCR was run by TCRdb on the immunoSEQ multiplex PCR reads, yielding one entry per CDR3 protein. The sample has 100,000 to 150,000 distinct CDR3 sequences; roughly 94% are singletons. The data derive from a study of CD8 T cells in Susac syndrome. Germline CDR1 SEHNR, CDR2 FQNEAQ (reference sequence). This CDR3 comprises 10 residues. The germline V and J ends were trimmed by 9 bases and 5 bases, with 7 bases remaining between them. The V gene is TRBV7-9, the J gene TRBJ2-5; D is uncertain. The origin of this receptor is a human donor with Susac syndrome. The sequencing input was CD8+ T cells from PBMCs. The CDR3 nucleotides are TGTGCCAGTCATGGGGAGACCCAGTACTTC. Protein sequence: CASHGETQYF.